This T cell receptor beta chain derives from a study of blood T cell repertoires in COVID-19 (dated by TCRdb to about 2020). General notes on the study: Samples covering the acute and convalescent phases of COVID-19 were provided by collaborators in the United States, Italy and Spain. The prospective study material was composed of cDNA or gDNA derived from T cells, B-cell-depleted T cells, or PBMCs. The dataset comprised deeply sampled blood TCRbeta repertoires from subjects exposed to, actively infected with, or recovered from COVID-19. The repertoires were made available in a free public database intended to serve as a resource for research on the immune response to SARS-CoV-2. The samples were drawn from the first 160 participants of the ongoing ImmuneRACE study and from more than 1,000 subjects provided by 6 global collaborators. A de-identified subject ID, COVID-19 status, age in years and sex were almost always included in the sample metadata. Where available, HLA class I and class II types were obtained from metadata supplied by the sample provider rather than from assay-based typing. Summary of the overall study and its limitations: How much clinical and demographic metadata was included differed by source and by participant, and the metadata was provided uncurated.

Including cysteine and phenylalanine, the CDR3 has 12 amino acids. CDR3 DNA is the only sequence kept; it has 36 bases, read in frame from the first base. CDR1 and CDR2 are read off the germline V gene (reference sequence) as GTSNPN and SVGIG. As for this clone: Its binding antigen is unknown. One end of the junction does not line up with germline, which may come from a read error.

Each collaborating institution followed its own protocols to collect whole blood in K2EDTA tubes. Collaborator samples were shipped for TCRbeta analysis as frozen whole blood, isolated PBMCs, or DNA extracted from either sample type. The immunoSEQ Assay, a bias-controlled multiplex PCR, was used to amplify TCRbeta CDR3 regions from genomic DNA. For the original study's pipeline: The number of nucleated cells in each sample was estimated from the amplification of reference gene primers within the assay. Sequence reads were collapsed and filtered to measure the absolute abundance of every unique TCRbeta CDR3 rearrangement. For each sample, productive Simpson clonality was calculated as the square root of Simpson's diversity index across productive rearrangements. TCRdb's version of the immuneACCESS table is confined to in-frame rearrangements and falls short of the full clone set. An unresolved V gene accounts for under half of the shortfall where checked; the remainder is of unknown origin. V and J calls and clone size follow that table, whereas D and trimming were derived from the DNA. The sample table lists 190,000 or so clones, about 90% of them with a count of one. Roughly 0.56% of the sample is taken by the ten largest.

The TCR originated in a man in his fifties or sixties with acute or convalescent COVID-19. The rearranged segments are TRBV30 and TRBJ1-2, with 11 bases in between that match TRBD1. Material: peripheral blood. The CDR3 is CAYIRDRGSLFF. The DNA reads TGTGCCTACATCCGGGACAGGGGGTCCTTATTCTTC.